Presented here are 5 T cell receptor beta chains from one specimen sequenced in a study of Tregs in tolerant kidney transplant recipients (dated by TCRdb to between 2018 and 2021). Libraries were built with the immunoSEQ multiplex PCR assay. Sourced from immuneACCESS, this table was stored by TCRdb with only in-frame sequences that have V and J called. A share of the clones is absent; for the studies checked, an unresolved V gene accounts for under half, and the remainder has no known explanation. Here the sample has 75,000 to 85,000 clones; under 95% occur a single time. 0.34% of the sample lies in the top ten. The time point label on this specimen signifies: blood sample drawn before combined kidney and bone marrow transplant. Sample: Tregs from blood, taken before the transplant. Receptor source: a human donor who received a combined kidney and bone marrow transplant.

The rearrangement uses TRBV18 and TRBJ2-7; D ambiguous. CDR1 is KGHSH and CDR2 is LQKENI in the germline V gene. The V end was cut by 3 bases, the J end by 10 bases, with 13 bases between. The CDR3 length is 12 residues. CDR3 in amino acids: CASSPDQIGQYF. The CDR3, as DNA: TGTGCCAGCTCACCCGATCAGATAGGACAGTACTTC.

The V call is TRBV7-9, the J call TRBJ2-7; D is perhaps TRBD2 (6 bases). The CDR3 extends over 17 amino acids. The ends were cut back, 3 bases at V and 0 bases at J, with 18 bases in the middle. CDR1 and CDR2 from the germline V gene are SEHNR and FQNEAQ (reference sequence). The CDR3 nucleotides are TGTGCCAGCAGCTTGGGCGGTGGGACTTGGAGCTCCTACGAGCAGTACTTC. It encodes CASSLGGGTWSSYEQYF.

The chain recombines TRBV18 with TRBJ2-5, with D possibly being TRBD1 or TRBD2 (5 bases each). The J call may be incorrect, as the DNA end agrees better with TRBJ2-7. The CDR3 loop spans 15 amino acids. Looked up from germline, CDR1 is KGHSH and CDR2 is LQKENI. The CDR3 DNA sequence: TGTGCCAGCTCACCATTGGGGACGGGGAACTACGAGCAGTACTTC. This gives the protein CASSPLGTGNYEQYF.

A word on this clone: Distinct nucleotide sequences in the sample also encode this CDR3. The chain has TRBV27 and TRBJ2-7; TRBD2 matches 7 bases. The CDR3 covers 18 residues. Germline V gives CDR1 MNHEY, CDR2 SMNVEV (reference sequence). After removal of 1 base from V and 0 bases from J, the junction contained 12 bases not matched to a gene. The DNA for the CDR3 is TGTGCCAGCAGTTTATTCTCACGCGGGGGTGGGAGCTCCTACGAGCAGTACTTC. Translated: CASSLFSRGGGSSYEQYF.

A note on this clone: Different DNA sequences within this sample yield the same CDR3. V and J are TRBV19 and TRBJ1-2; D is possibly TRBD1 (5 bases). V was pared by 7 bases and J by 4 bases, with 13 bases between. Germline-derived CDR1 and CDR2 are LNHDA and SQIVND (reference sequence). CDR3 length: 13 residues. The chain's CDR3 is CASMGGVVYGYTF. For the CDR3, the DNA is TGTGCCAGTATGGGGGGGGTAGTCTATGGCTACACCTTC. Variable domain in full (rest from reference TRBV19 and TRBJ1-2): DGGITQSPKYLFRKEGQNVTLSCEQNLNHDAMYWYRQDPGQGLRLIYYSQIVNDFQKGDIAEGYSVSREKKESFPLTVTSAQKNPTAFYLCASMGGVVYGYTFGSGTRLTVV.